This T cell receptor beta chain appears in the sequencing data of a study of tumor T cells in aggressive B-cell lymphoma. Per germline, CDR1 SGHTA and CDR2 FQGNSA. V was pared by 6 bases and J by 6 bases, with 6 bases of the junction left unmatched. This CDR3 is 14 amino acids long. Generated by immunoSEQ multiplex PCR, the TCRdb table keeps only in-frame clones and is missing some. This sample yields about 11,000 clones, of which nearly 95% are seen a single time; about 3.1% belongs to the top ten. The chain employs TRBV7-2 and TRBJ2-1, with TRBD1 matching over 9 bases. The receptor was isolated from an adult with diffuse large B cell lymphoma. Source material: tumor tissue. The CDR3 region is CASRQTGGGNEQFF. In DNA, the CDR3 is TGTGCCAGCAGGCAGACAGGGGGGGGCAATGAGCAGTTCTTC.